These T cell receptor beta chains were read from a single sample in a study of blood T cell repertoires in COVID-19. Generated by immunoSEQ multiplex PCR, the TCRdb table keeps only in-frame clones and is missing some. The sample lists 200,000 to 250,000 clones, 80% to 90% occurring once. The material sequenced was PBMCs or T cells enriched from blood (not recorded which). These receptors all stem from a woman between 40 and 55 years old with acute COVID-19. The CDR3 runs from the conserved cysteine through the conserved F or W. D genes are given only for firm matches. Only some rows state a clone size, as once, few, many or a class for expanded clones.

V gene	D gene	J gene	clone size	CDR3 protein	CDR3 DNA
TRBV14	NA	TRBJ2-2	once	CASSQEVKGPGELFF	TGTGCCAGCAGCCAAGAGGTTAAGGGGCCCGGGGAGCTGTTTTTT
TRBV19	TRBD2	TRBJ2-2	many	CASRTSGRYYTGELFF	TGTGCCAGTAGGACTAGCGGGAGGTACTACACCGGGGAGCTGTTTTTT
TRBV15	TRBD1	TRBJ1-2	NA	CATSRDAGQGYGYTF	TGTGCCACCAGCAGAGACGCGGGACAGGGTTACGGCTACACCTTC
TRBV7-8	TRBD1	TRBJ2-7	NA	CASSLAGTGGYEQYF	TGTGCCAGCAGCTTAGCAGGTACAGGGGGCTACGAGCAGTACTTC
TRBV9	NA	TRBJ1-3	NA	CASSYQGNTIYF	TGTGCCAGCAGCTATCAGGGAAACACCATATATTTT
TRBV28	NA	TRBJ1-2	few	CASSSSDRYGYTF	TGTGCCAGCAGTTCCTCCGACAGATATGGCTACACCTTC
TRBV29-1	TRBD1	TRBJ2-2	NA	CSVPGGYTGELFF	TGCAGCGTCCCAGGGGGCTACACCGGGGAGCTGTTTTTT
TRBV7-3	TRBD1	TRBJ2-7	few	CASSLDLTGPYEQYF	TGTGCCAGCAGCTTAGATTTGACAGGGCCCTACGAGCAGTACTTC
TRBV7-8	NA	TRBJ1-2	NA	CASSPRTVLLANYGYTF	TGTGCCAGCAGCCCCCGGACAGTCCTCTTAGCTAACTATGGCTACACCTTC
TRBV6-2/TRBV6-3	TRBD2	TRBJ2-1	NA	CASSYIGGRANSLYNEQFF	TGTGCCAGCAGTTACATAGGCGGGAGGGCCAATTCTCTCTACAATGAGCAGTTCTTC
TRBV5-1	NA	TRBJ2-5	once	CASSGQLQETQYF	TGCGCCAGCAGTGGGCAGTTACAAGAGACCCAGTACTTC
TRBV6-5	NA	TRBJ2-1	NA	CASSPPSYNEQFF	TGTGCCAGCTCTCCTCCCTCCTACAATGAGCAGTTCTTC
TRBV5-1	TRBD2	TRBJ2-7	NA	CASSLGRTSGSYEQYF	TGCGCCAGCAGCTTGGGACGGACTAGCGGGAGCTACGAGCAGTACTTC
TRBV27	NA	TRBJ1-6	NA	CASSRLTGFNSPLHF	TGTGCCAGCAGTCGCTTGACGGGGTTTAATTCACCCCTCCACTTT
TRBV7-8	NA	TRBJ2-7	NA	CASSRHYEQYF	TGTGCCAGCAGCCGTCACTACGAGCAGTACTTC
TRBV12-3/TRBV12-4	TRBD1	TRBJ1-5	NA	CASSGTGGQPQHF	TGTGCCAGCAGCGGTACAGGGGGACAGCCCCAGCATTTT
TRBV30	TRBD1	TRBJ2-2	NA	CAWSRDRGNTGELFF	TGTGCCTGGTCCCGGGACAGGGGGAACACCGGGGAGCTGTTTTTT
TRBV27	TRBD1	TRBJ1-5	NA	CASSRDRGLTGSNQPQHF	TGTGCCAGCAGCCGGGACAGGGGTCTTACCGGGAGCAATCAGCCCCAGCATTTT